The clone carrying this TCR beta chain has only one observation. These data are taken from a study of blood T cell repertoires in COVID-19. Study overall: Italy, Spain and the United States were the sources of the convalescent and acute COVID-19 samples. T cells, B-cell-depleted T cells, or PBMCs supplied cDNA or gDNA.

Per germline, CDR1 SGDLS and CDR2 YYNGEE. Trimming left V 0 bases short and J 0 bases short, with 10 bases between. The CDR3 spans 15 residues. Original processing methods: Estimates of nucleated cell counts were drawn from the amplification of reference gene primers. The data were produced by immunoSEQ multiplex PCR, yet TCRdb's version contains in-frame clones alone and is incomplete. From that table come the V and J calls and clone size; the DNA was used to work out D and trimming. Altogether around 170,000 clones are present, around 72% being singletons, with the ten largest covering about 3%. The chain recombines TRBV9 with TRBJ2-7; D is possibly TRBD2 (5 bases). Sequencing used peripheral blood. The clonotype comes from a woman older than 75 with acute or convalescent COVID-19. In nucleotides, the CDR3 is TGTGCCAGCAGCGTAGATCTTGGGAGCTCCTACGAGCAGTACTTC. Protein: CASSVDLGSSYEQYF.